This TCR beta chain was sequenced in a study of blood T cell repertoires in COVID-19. About the study: Spain, Italy and the United States supplied samples that represented acute and convalescent COVID-19. In each case, the material was cDNA or gDNA derived from T cells, B-cell-depleted T cells, or PBMCs.

V lost 5 bases, J lost 1 base, and 0 bases stayed unmatched. CDR3 size: 14 residues. Germline CDR1 is MRHNA and CDR2 is SNTAGT. Source study methods: Scientists estimated how many nucleated cells there were by amplifying reference gene primers. Assay used: immunoSEQ multiplex PCR; TCRdb lists only in-frame clones, some missing. For V, J and clone size, that table is used; D and trimming come from the DNA. Here the sample spans more than 150,000 clones, roughly 80% being singletons. The clonotype was recovered from a woman in her thirties with acute or convalescent COVID-19. This rearrangement joins TRBV6-4 to TRBJ2-3, with TRBD2 matching 10 bases. The material sequenced was peripheral blood. CDR3 sequence: CASSTSGGTDTQYF. CDR3 nucleotide sequence: TGTGCCAGCAGTACTAGCGGGGGCACAGATACGCAGTATTTT.